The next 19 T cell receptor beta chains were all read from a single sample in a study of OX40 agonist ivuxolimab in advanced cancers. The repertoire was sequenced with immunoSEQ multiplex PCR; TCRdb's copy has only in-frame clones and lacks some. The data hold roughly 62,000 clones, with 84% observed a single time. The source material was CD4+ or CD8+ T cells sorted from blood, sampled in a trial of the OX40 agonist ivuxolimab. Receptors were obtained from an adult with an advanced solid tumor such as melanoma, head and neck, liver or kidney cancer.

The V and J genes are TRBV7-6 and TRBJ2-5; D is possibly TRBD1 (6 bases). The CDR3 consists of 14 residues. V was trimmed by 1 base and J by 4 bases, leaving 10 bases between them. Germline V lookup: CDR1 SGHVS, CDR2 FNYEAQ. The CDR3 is CASSLEAGAETQYF. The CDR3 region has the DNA TGTGCCAGCAGCTTAGAAGCAGGGGCAGAGACCCAGTACTTC.

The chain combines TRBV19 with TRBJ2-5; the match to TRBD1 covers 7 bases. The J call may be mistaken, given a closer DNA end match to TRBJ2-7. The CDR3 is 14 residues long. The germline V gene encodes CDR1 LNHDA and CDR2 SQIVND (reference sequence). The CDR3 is CASSIWDSAYEQYF. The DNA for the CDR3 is TGTGCCAGTAGTATCTGGGACAGCGCCTACGAGCAGTACTTC.

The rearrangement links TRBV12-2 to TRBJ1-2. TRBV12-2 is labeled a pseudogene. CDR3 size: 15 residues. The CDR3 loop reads CASRPERGAVYGYTF. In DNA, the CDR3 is TGTGCAAGTCGCCCCGAGCGGGGGGCGGTCTATGGCTACACCTTC.

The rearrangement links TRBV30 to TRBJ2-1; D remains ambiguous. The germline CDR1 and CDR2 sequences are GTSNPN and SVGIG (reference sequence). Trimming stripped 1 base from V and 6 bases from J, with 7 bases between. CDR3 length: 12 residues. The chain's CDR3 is CAWSDLGNEQFF. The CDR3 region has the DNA TGTGCCTGGAGTGACCTGGGCAATGAGCAGTTCTTC. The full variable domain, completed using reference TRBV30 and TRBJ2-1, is SQTIHQWPATLVQPVGSPLSLECTVEGTSNPNLYWYRQAAGRGLQLLFYSVGIGQISSEVPQNLSASRPQDRQFILSSKKLLLSDSGFYLCAWSDLGNEQFFGPGTRLTVL.

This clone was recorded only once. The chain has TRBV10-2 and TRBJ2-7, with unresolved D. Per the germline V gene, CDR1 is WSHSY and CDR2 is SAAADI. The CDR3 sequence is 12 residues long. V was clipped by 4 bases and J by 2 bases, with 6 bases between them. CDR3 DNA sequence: TGCGCCAGCAGTGGAAAGACCTACGAGCAGTACTTC. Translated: CASSGKTYEQYF.

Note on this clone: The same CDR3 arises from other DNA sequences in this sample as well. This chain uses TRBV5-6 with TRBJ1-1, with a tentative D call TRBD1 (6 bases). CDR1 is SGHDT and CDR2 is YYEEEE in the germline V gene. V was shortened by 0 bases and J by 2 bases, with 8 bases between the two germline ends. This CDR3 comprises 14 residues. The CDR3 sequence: CASSLGGLNTEAFF. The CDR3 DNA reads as TGTGCCAGCAGCTTGGGGGGGCTTAACACTGAAGCTTTCTTT.

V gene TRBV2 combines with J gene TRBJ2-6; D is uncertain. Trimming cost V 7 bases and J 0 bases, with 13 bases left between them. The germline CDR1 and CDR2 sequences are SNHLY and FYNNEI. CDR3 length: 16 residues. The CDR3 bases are TGTGCCAGCACTCCCGGCCCCACCTCTGGGGCCAACGTCCTGACTTTC. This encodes CASTPGPTSGANVLTF. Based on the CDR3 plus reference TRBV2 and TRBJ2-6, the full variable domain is EPEVTQTPSHQVTQMGQEVILRCVPISNHLYFYWYRQILGQKVEFLVSFYNNEISEKSEIFDDQFSVERPDGSNFTLKIRSTKLEDSAMYFCASTPGPTSGANVLTFGAGSRLTVL.

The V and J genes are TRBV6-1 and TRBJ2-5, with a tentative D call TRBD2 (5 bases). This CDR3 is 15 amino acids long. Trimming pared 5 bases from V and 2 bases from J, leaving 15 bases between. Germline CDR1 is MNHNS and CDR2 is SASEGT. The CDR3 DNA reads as TGTGCCAGCAGTCGGGCCCCGGCGGGTCAAGAGACCCAGTACTTC. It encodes CASSRAPAGQETQYF.

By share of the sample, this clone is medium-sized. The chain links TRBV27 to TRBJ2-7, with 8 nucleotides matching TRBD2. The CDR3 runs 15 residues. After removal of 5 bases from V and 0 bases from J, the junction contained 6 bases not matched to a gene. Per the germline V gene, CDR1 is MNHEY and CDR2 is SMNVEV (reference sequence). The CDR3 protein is CASSRPGTSSYEQYF. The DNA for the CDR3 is TGTGCCAGCAGTCGCCCCGGGACTAGCTCCTACGAGCAGTACTTC.

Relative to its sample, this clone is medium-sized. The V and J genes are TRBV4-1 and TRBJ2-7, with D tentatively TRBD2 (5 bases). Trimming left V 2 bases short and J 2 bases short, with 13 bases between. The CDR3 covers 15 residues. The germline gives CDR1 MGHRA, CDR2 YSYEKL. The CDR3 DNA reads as TGCGCCAGCAGCCAAACCCCCGGGGTAGCCTACGAGCAGTACTTC. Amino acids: CASSQTPGVAYEQYF.

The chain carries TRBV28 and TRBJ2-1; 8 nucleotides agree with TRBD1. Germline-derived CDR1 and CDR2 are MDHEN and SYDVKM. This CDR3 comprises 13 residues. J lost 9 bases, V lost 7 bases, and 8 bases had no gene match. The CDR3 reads CASIQTGVGEQFF. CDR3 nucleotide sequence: TGTGCCAGCATACAGACAGGGGTCGGTGAGCAGTTCTTC.

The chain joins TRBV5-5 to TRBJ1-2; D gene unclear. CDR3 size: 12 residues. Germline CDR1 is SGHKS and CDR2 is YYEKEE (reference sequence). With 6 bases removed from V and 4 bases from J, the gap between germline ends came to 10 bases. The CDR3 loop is CASTRLGYGYTF. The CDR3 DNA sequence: TGTGCCAGCACCAGACTTGGCTATGGCTACACCTTC.

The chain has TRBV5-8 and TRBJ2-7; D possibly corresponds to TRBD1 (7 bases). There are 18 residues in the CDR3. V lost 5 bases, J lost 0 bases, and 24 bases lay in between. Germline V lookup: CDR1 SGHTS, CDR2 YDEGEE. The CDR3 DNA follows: TGTGCCAGCAGAGGGAGGACAGGTTTAGACGCAAGCTCCTACGAGCAGTACTTC. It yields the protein CASRGRTGLDASSYEQYF.

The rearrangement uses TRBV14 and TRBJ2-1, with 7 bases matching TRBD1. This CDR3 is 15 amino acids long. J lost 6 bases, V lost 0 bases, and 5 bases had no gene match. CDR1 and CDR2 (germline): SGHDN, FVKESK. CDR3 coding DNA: TGTGCCAGCAGCCAAGAGTACAGGGGCGGCAATGAGCAGTTCTTC. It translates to CASSQEYRGGNEQFF.

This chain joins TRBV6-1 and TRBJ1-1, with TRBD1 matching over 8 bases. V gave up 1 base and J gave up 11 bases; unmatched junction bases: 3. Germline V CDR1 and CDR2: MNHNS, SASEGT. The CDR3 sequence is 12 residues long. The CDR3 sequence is CASSEGTGFAFF. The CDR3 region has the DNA TGTGCCAGCAGTGAAGGGACAGGGTTTGCTTTCTTT.

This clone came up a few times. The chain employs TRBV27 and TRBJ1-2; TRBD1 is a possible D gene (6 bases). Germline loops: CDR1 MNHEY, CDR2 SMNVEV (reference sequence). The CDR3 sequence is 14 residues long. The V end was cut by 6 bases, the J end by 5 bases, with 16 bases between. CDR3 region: CASRTLQGGYGYTF. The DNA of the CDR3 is TGTGCCAGCAGAACTCTACAGGGTGGTTATGGCTACACCTTC.

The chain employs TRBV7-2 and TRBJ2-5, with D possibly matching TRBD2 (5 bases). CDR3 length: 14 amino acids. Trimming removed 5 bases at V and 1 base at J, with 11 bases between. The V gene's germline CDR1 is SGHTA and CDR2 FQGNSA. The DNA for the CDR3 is TGTGCCAGCAGCCCCCGAGGGTCCCAAGAGACCCAGTACTTC. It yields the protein CASSPRGSQETQYF.

The CDR3 sequence: CASSLGTEVYYEQYF. The CDR3 region has the DNA TGCGCCAGCAGCCTCGGGACGGAAGTTTACTACGAGCAGTACTTC. This chain uses TRBV4-3 with TRBJ2-7; D tentatively reads TRBD1 or TRBD2 (5 bases each). With 4 bases removed from V and 3 bases from J, the gap between germline ends came to 16 bases. This CDR3 spans 15 amino acids. The germline gives CDR1 LGHNA, CDR2 YSLEER.

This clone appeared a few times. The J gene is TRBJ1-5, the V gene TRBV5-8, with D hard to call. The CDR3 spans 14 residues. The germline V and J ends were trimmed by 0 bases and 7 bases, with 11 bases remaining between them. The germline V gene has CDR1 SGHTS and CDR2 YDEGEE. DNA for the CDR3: TGTGCCAGCAGCTTGGGCGACATCTGGCAGCCCCAGCATTTT. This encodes CASSLGDIWQPQHF.